This TCR beta chain emerged from a study of T cell responses to AZD1222 COVID-19 vaccine. For this clone: The target antigen is unknown.

Study-level findings and limits: The donors showed a predominance of white British ancestry and of females, with possible underestimation of clonal diversity.

The data were produced by immunoSEQ multiplex PCR, yet TCRdb's version contains in-frame clones alone and is incomplete. The sample has under 95,000 clones, 80% to 90% seen once; the top ten hold 16%. Germline CDR1 reads LGHNT; CDR2 reads FRNRAP. This CDR3 comprises 15 residues. With 6 bases clipped from V and 5 bases from J, the junction kept 9 bases outside the gene matches. Sample: peripheral blood, taken on day 0 of AZD1222 vaccination. V is TRBV12-5 and J is TRBJ1-5; 8 bases fit TRBD1. This sequence originates from an adult in good health. CDR3 loop: CASGGDRGKYQPQHF. CDR3 nucleotides: TGTGCTAGTGGCGGCGACAGGGGAAAGTATCAGCCCCAGCATTTT.